Listed below are T cell receptor beta chains from one sample, sequenced in a study of T cell repertoires in ileal Crohn's disease. Sequenced by immunoSEQ multiplex PCR; TCRdb stores in-frame clones only, minus some. This sample yields about 9,000 clones, of which approximately 78% are seen a single time; about 17% belongs to the top ten. Sequencing used ileal tissue. These receptors were collected from an adult with Crohn's disease. The conserved cysteine and the conserved F or W are not part of the CDR3 here. Each record gives: V gene, J gene, CDR3 protein.

v_call: TRBV19; j_call: TRBJ2-2; cdr3_aa: ASGSGRRTGELF
v_call: TRBV28; j_call: TRBJ1-5; cdr3_aa: ASSPRTGSQPQH
v_call: TRBV28; j_call: TRBJ2-5; cdr3_aa: ASSLQREREETQY
v_call: TRBV27; j_call: TRBJ1-1; cdr3_aa: ASSRQENTEAF
v_call: TRBV28; j_call: TRBJ2-7; cdr3_aa: ASSAGGTGFYEQY
v_call: TRBV4-3; j_call: TRBJ1-2; cdr3_aa: VSSLGTGGSYGYT
v_call: TRBV28; j_call: TRBJ2-7; cdr3_aa: ASSFSRLQY
v_call: TRBV30; j_call: TRBJ1-2; cdr3_aa: AWGRGDGYT
v_call: TRBV28; j_call: TRBJ2-5; cdr3_aa: ASSYKSGSPREQY
v_call: TRBV27; j_call: TRBJ2-1; cdr3_aa: ASSGRESYNEQF
v_call: TRBV6-5; j_call: TRBJ1-2; cdr3_aa: ASSYSDRGVGYT
v_call: TRBV5-1; j_call: TRBJ1-6; cdr3_aa: ASSSYNRGGNSPLH
v_call: TRBV12-5; j_call: TRBJ2-3; cdr3_aa: ASTGTSATDTQY
v_call: TRBV25-1; j_call: TRBJ2-7; cdr3_aa: ASSEEQGAAGDGEQY
v_call: TRBV7-9; j_call: TRBJ2-1; cdr3_aa: ASSLARLAPQF
v_call: TRBV7-9; j_call: TRBJ2-1; cdr3_aa: ASSARTSGRSHNEQF
v_call: TRBV20-1; j_call: TRBJ1-1; cdr3_aa: GGVGAF
v_call: TRBV27; j_call: TRBJ1-1; cdr3_aa: ASSSQENTEAF
v_call: TRBV28; j_call: TRBJ1-2; cdr3_aa: ASRGGQGDVYGYT
v_call: TRBV6-1; j_call: TRBJ2-6; cdr3_aa: ASSESGSGANVLT
v_call: TRBV7-2; j_call: TRBJ2-7; cdr3_aa: ASSSQLLYEQY
v_call: TRBV2; j_call: TRBJ2-3; cdr3_aa: ASVAGGLEDTQY
v_call: TRBV18; j_call: TRBJ2-5; cdr3_aa: ASSRQLGETQY
v_call: TRBV19; j_call: TRBJ2-1; cdr3_aa: ASSIGRESYNEQF
v_call: TRBV15; j_call: TRBJ2-3; cdr3_aa: ATSRRSGGPTDTQY
v_call: TRBV27; j_call: TRBJ1-1; cdr3_aa: ASSLSGTGTTEAF
v_call: TRBV28; j_call: TRBJ2-5; cdr3_aa: ASSLEGAAKTQY
v_call: TRBV9; j_call: TRBJ2-7; cdr3_aa: ASSGRLAGEGEQY
v_call: TRBV14; j_call: TRBJ1-3; cdr3_aa: ASSQDGRRGNTIY
v_call: TRBV7-2; j_call: -; cdr3_aa: ASSLQPGQLRNEQY
v_call: TRBV29-1; j_call: TRBJ2-7; cdr3_aa: SVEDVTSGSYEQY
v_call: TRBV28; j_call: TRBJ1-2; cdr3_aa: ASSRDTVLVRGYT
v_call: TRBV21-1; j_call: TRBJ2-2; cdr3_aa: ASSMNRSHTGELF
v_call: TRBV6-5; j_call: TRBJ2-1; cdr3_aa: ASSAGTSSYNEQF
v_call: TRBV7-2; j_call: TRBJ1-1; cdr3_aa: ASSLVTGGVNTEAF
v_call: TRBV6-5; j_call: TRBJ2-2; cdr3_aa: ASNLAGLGELF
v_call: TRBV29-1; j_call: TRBJ1-1; cdr3_aa: SVEASSPGTEAF
v_call: TRBV10-3; j_call: TRBJ2-1; cdr3_aa: AISGGDYNEQF
v_call: TRBV11-2; j_call: TRBJ2-7; cdr3_aa: ASSFGTGGTNSYEQY
v_call: TRBV5-1; j_call: TRBJ1-2; cdr3_aa: ASSERQGVANYGYT
v_call: TRBV28; j_call: TRBJ2-6; cdr3_aa: ASSQLSSGANVLT
v_call: TRBV6-6; j_call: TRBJ1-2; cdr3_aa: ASSYDSLRLNYGYT
v_call: TRBV19; j_call: TRBJ2-1; cdr3_aa: ASLPAGAGLAGEQF
v_call: TRBV4-3; j_call: TRBJ2-4; cdr3_aa: ASSQSPAAAKNIQY
v_call: TRBV4-1; j_call: TRBJ1-4; cdr3_aa: ASSQDRTGTNEKLF
v_call: TRBV25-1; j_call: TRBJ1-6; cdr3_aa: ASRDRESSPLH
v_call: TRBV5-6; j_call: TRBJ2-7; cdr3_aa: ASSLAGRYEQY